The sequence of this T cell receptor beta chain was determined in a study of T cells after yellow fever vaccination. Trimming removed 1 base at V and 3 bases at J, with 13 bases between. The CDR3 has 15 amino acids. Germline CDR1 and CDR2: SGDLS and YYNGEE. The study, taken as a whole, reports: Once the booster was given, most primary-vaccination clones reappeared, at over 95% for CD4 and 88% for CD8. Overlap between CD4 and CD8 compartments was detected for a small share of clonotypes. The secondary response peaked faster, at day 5 versus 15, but was weaker.

Researchers made TCR cDNA using 5'RACE template switching, and this step added a universal primer site and UMIs. TCRdb redid the calling of the 5' RACE reads with MiXCR, one entry per CDR3 protein. In the table there are 45,000 to 60,000 distinct CDR3 sequences, about 6.3% of which are singletons. The sample was CD8+ T cells not binding an NS4B(214-222) dextramer, sorted from PBMCs, taken about 41 days after the first yellow fever vaccination. This TCR derives from a young man who received the YFV17D yellow fever vaccine. V and J are TRBV9 and TRBJ1-2; tentatively, D is TRBD1 (5 bases). The CDR3 nucleotides read TGTGCCAGCAGCGTAAATACGGACACGGACTATGGCTACACCTTC. This encodes CASSVNTDTDYGYTF.